This TCR beta chain was obtained from a study of shared clonotypes between healthy human individuals. Study-level results: It was only blood that was sampled, and tissue repertoires likely differ. It was anticipated that sequencing depth would influence how many clonotypes donors shared.

Libraries were prepared by immunoSEQ multiplex PCR; TCRdb keeps only in-frame clonotypes and omits some of them. The sample carries hundreds of thousands of clones, 73% recorded once. Turning to this clone: Its antigen is not known. In the same sample, other DNA sequences code for this CDR3.

The germline V and J ends were trimmed by 0 bases and 8 bases, with 10 bases remaining between them. CDR3 length: 13 amino acids. CDR1 is MGHRA, CDR2 YSYEKL, per germline. The chain is built from TRBV4-1 and TRBJ1-1; D is possibly TRBD1 (6 bases). The clonotype originates from a woman aged 25 to 39 in good health. The sample was memory CD4+ T cells sorted from blood. Subset denoted: CD45RA-negative fraction. The CDR3 reads CASSQDSGTEAFF. In nucleotides, the CDR3 is TGCGCCAGCAGCCAAGATTCCGGGACAGAAGCTTTCTTT.